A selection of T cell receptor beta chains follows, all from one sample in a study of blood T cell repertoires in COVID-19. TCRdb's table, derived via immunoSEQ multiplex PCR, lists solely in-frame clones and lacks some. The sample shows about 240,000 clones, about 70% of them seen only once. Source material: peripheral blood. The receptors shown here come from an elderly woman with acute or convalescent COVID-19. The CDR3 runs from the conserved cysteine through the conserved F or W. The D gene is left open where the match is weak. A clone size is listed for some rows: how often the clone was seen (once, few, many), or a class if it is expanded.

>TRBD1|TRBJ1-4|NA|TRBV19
TGTGCCAGTAGTATTGACAGGGGACGTGGAAAACTGTTTTTT
CASSIDRGRGKLFF
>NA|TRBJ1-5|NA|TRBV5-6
TGTGCCAGCAGCTTGGCTTCGGGCAATCAGCCCCAGCATTTT
CASSLASGNQPQHF
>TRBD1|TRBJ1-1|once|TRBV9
TGTGCCAGCAGCGTAGCAGGGGGGCAAGCTTTCTTT
CASSVAGGQAFF
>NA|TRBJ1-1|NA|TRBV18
TGTGCCAGCTCACCACGGCTGAACACTGAAGCTTTCTTT
CASSPRLNTEAFF
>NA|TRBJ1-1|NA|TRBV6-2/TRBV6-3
TGTGCCAGCAGTCTAGGGGGTTGGACCACTGAAGCTTTCTTT
CASSLGGWTTEAFF
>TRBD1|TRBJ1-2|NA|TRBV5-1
TGCGCCAGCAGCTTAAACCTACAGGGGGCGCTTGGCTACACCTTC
CASSLNLQGALGYTF
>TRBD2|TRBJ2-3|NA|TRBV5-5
TGTGCCAGCAGTTTTAGACCACTAGCGGGAGGAGGGCCCGATACGCAGTATTTT
CASSFRPLAGGGPDTQYF
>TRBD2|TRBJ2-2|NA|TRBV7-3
TGTGCCAGCAGCCCCCGCGGGGGGGCGGGAACCGGGGAGCTGTTTTTT
CASSPRGGAGTGELFF
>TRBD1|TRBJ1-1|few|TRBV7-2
TGTGCCAGCAGCTTAGCGGGACAGATGAACACTGAAGCTTTCTTT
CASSLAGQMNTEAFF
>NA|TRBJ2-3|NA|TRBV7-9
TGTGCCAGCAGCTTAGTGGGGGCACACTCAGATACGCAGTATTTT
CASSLVGAHSDTQYF
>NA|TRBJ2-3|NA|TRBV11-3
TGTGCCAGCAGCTTGGACAGCCACACAGATACGCAGTATTTT
CASSLDSHTDTQYF
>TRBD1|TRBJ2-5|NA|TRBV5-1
TGCGCCAGCAGCTGGGACAGCGGAGAGACCCAGTACTTC
CASSWDSGETQYF
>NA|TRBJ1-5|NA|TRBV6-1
TGTGCCAGCAGTGAATATGGTAGGGGTCCTGGGCAGCCCCAGCATTTT
CASSEYGRGPGQPQHF
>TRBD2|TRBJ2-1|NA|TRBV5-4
TGTGCCAGCAGCTTGGGGGCTAGCGGGGTTTCGAGGGACAATGAGCAGTTCTTC
CASSLGASGVSRDNEQFF
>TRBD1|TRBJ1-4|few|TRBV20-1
TGCAGTGCTAGTATCACAGGGGTCACTAATGAAAAACTGTTTTTT
CSASITGVTNEKLFF
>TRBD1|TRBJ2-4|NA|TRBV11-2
TGTGCCAGCAGCTTAGACCCAGGACAGGTGAAAAACATTCAGTACTTC
CASSLDPGQVKNIQYF
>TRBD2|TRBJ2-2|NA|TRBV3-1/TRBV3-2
TGTGCCAGCAGCCAACCTTTACTAGCGGGAGGTGACACCGGGGAGCTGTTTTTT
CASSQPLLAGGDTGELFF
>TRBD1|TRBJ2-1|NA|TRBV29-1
TGCAGCGCCGCCCGGGACAGGCTTGGAAATGAGCAGTTCTTC
CSAARDRLGNEQFF
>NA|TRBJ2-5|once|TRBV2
TGTGCCAGCAGTGTCGACAGACAAGAGACCCAGTACTTC
CASSVDRQETQYF
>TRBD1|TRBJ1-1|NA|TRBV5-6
TGTGCCAGCAGCTCTCCGGGACAGGGTGGAACTGAAGCTTTCTTT
CASSSPGQGGTEAFF
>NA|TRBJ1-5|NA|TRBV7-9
TGTGCCAGCAGCCGAGGTGGGGAGGGGAGCAATCAGCCCCAGCATTTT
CASSRGGEGSNQPQHF
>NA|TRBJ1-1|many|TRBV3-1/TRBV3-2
TGTGCCAGCAGCCAAGTTACTACGAACACTGAAGCTTTCTTT
CASSQVTTNTEAFF
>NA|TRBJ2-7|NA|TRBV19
TGTGCCAGTAGTCCCGGGACATTGGGCTACGAGCAGTACTTC
CASSPGTLGYEQYF
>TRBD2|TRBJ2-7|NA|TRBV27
TGTGCCAGCAGTTTATCGAGCGGGAGACCCTCCTACGAGCAGTACTTC
CASSLSSGRPSYEQYF
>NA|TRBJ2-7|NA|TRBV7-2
TGTGCCAGCAGCTTGGGGACATTTACCTACGAGCAGTACTTC
CASSLGTFTYEQYF
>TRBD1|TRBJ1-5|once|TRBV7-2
TGTGCCAGCAGCGTGACAGGGGGTGATGGCAATCAGCCCCAGCATTTT
CASSVTGGDGNQPQHF
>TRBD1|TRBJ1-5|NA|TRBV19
TGTGCCAGTAGCGGACAGGGGACGCTCGGCAATCAGCCCCAGCATTTT
CASSGQGTLGNQPQHF
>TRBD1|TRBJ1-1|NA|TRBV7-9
TGTGCCAGCAGCTACAACAGGGGGAGAAGCACTGAAGCTTTCTTT
CASSYNRGRSTEAFF
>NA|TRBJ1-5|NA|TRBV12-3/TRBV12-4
TGTGCCAGCAGTCAAGTCCTAGATCAGCCCCAGCATTTT
CASSQVLDQPQHF
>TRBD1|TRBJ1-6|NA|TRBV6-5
TGTGCCAGCAGTTATGGGACAGGGGTAGTTTCACCCCTCCACTTT
CASSYGTGVVSPLHF
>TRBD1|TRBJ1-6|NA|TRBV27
TGTGCCAGCAGCAGACAGGGCGGCTATAATTCACCCCTCCACTTT
CASSRQGGYNSPLHF
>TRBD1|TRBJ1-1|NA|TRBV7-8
TGTGCCAGCAGCCCTGGGACAGGGGGCACTGAAGCTTTCTTT
CASSPGTGGTEAFF